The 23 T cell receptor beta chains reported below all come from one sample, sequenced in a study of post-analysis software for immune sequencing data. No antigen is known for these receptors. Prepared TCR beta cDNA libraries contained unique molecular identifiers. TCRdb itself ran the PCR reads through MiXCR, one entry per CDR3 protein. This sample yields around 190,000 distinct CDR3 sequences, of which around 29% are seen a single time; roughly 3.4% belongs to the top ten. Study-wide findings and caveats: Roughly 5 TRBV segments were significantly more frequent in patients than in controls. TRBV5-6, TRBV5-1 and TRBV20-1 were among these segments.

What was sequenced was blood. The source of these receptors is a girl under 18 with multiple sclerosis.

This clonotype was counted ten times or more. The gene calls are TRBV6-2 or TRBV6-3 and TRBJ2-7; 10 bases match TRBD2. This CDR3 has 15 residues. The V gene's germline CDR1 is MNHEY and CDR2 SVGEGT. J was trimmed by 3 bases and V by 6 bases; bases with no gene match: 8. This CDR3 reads CASSPGGLARYEQYF. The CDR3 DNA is TGTGCCAGCAGCCCCGGGGGACTAGCGCGCTACGAGCAGTACTTC.

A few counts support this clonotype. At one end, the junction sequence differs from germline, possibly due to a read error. The CDR3 loop reads CSAIGTNQGTQYF. The CDR3 DNA reads as TGCAGTGCTATTGGCACAAATCAAGGGACCCAGTACTTC. The V call is TRBV20-1, the J call TRBJ2-7; D is undetermined. Gene TRBJ2-5 matches the end of the DNA better, so the J call may be wrong. The CDR3 sequence is 13 residues long. Germline CDR1 DFQATT, CDR2 SNEGSKA (reference sequence).

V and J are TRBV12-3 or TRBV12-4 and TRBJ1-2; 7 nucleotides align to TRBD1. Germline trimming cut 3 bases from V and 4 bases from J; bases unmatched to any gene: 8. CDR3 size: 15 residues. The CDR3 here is CASSFKSGGGYGYTF. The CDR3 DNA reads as TGTGCCAGCAGTTTTAAGTCAGGGGGTGGCTATGGCTACACCTTC.

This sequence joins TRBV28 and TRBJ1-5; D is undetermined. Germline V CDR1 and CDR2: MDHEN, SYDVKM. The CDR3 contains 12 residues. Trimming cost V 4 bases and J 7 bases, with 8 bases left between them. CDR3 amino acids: CASSSAGQPQHF. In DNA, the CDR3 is TGTGCCAGCAGTTCTGCCGGGCAGCCCCAGCATTTT.

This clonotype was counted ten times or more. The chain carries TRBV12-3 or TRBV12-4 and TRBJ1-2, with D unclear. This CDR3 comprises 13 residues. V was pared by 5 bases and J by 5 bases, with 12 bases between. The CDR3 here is CASSRIIGYGYTF. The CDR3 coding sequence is TGTGCCAGCAGTCGGATAATTGGTTATGGCTACACCTTC.

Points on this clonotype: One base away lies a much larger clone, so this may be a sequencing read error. Here the CDR3 reads CSFWTDYNEQYF. CDR3 bases: TGCAGCTTCTGGACAGATTACAATGAGCAGTACTTC. The rearrangement links TRBV29-1 to TRBJ2-7; perhaps TRBD1 as D (6 bases). Germline V gene sequence: CDR1 SQVTM, CDR2 ANQGSEA. This CDR3 contains 12 residues. V lost 8 bases and J lost 7, with 18 bases in between.

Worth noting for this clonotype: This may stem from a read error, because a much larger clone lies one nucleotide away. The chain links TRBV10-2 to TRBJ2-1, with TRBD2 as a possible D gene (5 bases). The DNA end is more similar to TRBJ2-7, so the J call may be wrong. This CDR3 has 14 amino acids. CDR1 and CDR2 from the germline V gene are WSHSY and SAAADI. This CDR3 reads CASSVASFHNEQYF. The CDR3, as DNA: TGCGCCAGCAGTGTGGCTAGCTTCCACAATGAGCAGTACTTC.

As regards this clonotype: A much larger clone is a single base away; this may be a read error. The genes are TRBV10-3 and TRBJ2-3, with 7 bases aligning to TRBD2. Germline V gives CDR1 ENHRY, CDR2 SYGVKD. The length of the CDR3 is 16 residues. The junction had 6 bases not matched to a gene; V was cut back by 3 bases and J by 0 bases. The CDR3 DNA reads TGTGCCATCAGTGAAGGTCCAGCGGGGAGCACAGATACGCAGTATTTT. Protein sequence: CAISEGPAGSTDTQYF.

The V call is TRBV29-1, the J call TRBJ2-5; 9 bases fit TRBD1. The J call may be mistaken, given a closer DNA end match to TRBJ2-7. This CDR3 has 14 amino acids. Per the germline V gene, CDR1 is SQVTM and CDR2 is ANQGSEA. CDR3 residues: CSVVGTGKDYEQYF. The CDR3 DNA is TGCAGCGTAGTCGGGACAGGGAAAGACTACGAGCAGTACTTC.

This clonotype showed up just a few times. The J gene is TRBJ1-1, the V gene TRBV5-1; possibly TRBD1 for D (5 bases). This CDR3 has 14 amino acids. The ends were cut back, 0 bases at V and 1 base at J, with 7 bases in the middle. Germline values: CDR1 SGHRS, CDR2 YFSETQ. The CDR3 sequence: CASSLVGANTEAFF. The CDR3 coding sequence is TGCGCCAGCAGCTTGGTCGGGGCGAACACTGAAGCTTTCTTT.

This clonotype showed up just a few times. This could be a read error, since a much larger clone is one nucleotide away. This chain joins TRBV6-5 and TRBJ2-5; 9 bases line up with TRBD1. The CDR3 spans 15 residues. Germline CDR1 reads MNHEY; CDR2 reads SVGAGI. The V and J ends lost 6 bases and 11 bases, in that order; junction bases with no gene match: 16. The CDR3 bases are TGTGCCAGCAGAGAAGACAGGGGGAAGGTCAATGAGCAGTACTTC. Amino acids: CASREDRGKVNEQYF.

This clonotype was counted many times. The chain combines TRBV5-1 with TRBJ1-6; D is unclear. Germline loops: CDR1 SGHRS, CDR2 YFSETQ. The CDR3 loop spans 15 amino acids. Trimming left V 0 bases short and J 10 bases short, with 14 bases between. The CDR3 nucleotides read TGCGCCAGCAGCTTGGGGACGGCCCCGGGCTCACCCCTCCACTTT. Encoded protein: CASSLGTAPGSPLHF.

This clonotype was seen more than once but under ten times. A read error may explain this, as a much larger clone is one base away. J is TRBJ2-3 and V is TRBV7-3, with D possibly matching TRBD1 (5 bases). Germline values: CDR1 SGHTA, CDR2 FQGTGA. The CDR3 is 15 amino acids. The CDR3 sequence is CARSLTGYFTDTQYF. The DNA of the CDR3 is TGTGCCCGCAGCCTCACAGGTTACTTCACAGATACGCAGTATTTT.

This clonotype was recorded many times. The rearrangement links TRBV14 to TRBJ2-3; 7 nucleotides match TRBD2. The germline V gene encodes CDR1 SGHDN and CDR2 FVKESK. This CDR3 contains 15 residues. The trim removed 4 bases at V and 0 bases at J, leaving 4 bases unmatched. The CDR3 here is CASSPGTTSTDTQYF. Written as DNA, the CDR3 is TGTGCCAGCAGCCCGGGGACTACAAGCACAGATACGCAGTATTTT.

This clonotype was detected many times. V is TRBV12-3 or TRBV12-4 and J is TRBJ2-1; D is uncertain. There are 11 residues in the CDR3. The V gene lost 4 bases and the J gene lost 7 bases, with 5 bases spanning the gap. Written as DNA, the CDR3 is TGTGCCAGCAGTTATTTAAATGAGCAGTTCTTC. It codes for CASSYLNEQFF.

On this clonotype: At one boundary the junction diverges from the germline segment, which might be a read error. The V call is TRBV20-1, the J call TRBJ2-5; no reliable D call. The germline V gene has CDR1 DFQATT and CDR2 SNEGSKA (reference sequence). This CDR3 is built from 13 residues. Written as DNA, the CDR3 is TGCAGTGCTAGGGTGGGCCCCCAAGAGGCCCAGTACTTC. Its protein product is CSARVGPQEAQYF.

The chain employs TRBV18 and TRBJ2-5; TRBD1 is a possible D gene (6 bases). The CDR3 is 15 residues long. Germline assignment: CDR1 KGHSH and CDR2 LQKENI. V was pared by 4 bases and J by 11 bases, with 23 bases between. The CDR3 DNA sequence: TGTGCCAGCTCACACCGGGACAAACCCTACAATGAGCAGTACTTC. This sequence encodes CASSHRDKPYNEQYF.

The CDR3 DNA sequence: TGTGCCAGCAGCTTAGCTCCTGAGGGGCAGGGGCAGTACTTC. Amino acids: CASSLAPEGQGQYF. The rearrangement links TRBV7-2 to TRBJ2-7; either TRBD1 or TRBD2 may supply D (5 bases each). The ends were cut back, 0 bases at V and 9 bases at J, with 15 bases in the middle. This CDR3 region has 14 residues. Germline V gives CDR1 SGHTA, CDR2 FQGNSA.

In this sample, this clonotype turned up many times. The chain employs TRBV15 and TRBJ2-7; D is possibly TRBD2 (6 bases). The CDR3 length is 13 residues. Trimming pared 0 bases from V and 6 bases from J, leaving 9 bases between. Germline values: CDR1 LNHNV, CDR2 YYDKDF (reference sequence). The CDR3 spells CATSRDGGFEQYF. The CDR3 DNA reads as TGTGCCACCAGCAGAGATGGAGGGTTCGAGCAGTACTTC.

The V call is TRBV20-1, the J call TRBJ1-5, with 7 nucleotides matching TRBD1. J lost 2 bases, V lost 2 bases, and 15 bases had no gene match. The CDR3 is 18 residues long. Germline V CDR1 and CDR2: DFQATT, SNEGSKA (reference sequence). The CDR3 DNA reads TGCAGTGCTAGAAAGGGGGCCAGGGGTGGTTGGGGCAATCAGCCCCAGCATTTT. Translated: CSARKGARGGWGNQPQHF.

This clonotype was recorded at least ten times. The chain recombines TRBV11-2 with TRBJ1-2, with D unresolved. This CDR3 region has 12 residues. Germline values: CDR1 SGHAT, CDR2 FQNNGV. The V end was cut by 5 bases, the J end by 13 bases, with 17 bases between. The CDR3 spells CASSPDRTLSTF. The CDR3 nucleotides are TGTGCCAGCAGCCCCGACCGCACCCTTTCCACCTTC.

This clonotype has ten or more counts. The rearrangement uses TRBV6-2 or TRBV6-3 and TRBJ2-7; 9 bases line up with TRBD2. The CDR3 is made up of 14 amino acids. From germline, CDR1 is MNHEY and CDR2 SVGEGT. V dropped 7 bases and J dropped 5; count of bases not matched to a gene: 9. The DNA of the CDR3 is TGTGCCAGCACCGTAGCGGGGGCACGCCACGAGCAGTACTTC. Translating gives CASTVAGARHEQYF.

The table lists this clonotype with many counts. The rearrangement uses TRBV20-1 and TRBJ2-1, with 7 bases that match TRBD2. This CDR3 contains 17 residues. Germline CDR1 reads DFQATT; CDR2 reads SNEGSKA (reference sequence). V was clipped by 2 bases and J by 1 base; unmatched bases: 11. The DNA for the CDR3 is TGCAGTGCTAGACCTATGGGGGAAGCGGGGTCCTACAATGAGCAGTTCTTC. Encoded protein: CSARPMGEAGSYNEQFF.